The 21 T cell receptor beta chains listed next were all sequenced from one sample in a study of cytomegalovirus exposure and HLA in healthy donors. It was with 60 Vbeta and 13 Jbeta primers that the PCR ran. Clones were sequenced by immunoSEQ multiplex PCR, and TCRdb holds only the in-frame ones, with some missing. The sample comprises 120,000 or so clones, 65% to 90% of which are singletons, and approximately 10% rests with the top ten. Sequenced material: PBMCs. These TCRs come from a male donor in good health and CMV-seropositive.

This chain joins TRBV18 and TRBJ1-4; 7 nucleotides match TRBD1. The CDR3 covers 14 residues. V shed 6 bases, J shed 3 bases, and the junction held 4 bases outside the gene matches. Germline V gene lookup returns CDR1 KGHSH and CDR2 LQKENI. CDR3 sequence reads: CASSDRESNEKLFF. Here the CDR3 DNA reads TGTGCCAGCTCCGACAGGGAATCTAATGAAAAACTGTTTTTT.

The chain recombines TRBV5-4 with TRBJ2-7; D might be TRBD2 (5 bases). This CDR3 is 12 amino acids long. The germline V and J ends were trimmed by 4 bases and 6 bases, with 11 bases remaining between them. CDR1 is SGHNT and CDR2 is YYREEE in the germline V gene (reference sequence). CDR3 sequence (DNA): TGTGCCAGCAGCAGCGGTCCTTCCGAGCAGTACTTC. This translates into CASSSGPSEQYF.

CDR3 bases: TGCGCCAGCAGCTATGGACTAACGACCAGGGAGACCCAGTACTTC. Protein sequence: CASSYGLTTRETQYF. This chain joins TRBV5-1 and TRBJ2-5; the D gene is possibly TRBD2 (6 bases). Looked up from germline, CDR1 is SGHRS and CDR2 is YFSETQ. Trimming stripped 3 bases from V and 5 bases from J, with 17 bases between. The CDR3 loop spans 15 amino acids.

V and J are TRBV19 and TRBJ1-3; D ambiguous. In germline, CDR1 is LNHDA, CDR2 SQIVND (reference sequence). This CDR3 has 13 residues. Trimming removed 6 bases at V and 2 bases at J, with 8 bases between. The CDR3 bases are TGTGCCAGTAGCTCGGGGACTGGAAACACCATATATTTT. This encodes CASSSGTGNTIYF.

The chain uses TRBV6-1 and TRBJ1-1; 7 nucleotides align to TRBD1. Germline CDR1 reads MNHNS; CDR2 reads SASEGT. V dropped 4 bases and J dropped 3; count of bases not matched to a gene: 5. This CDR3 is 14 amino acids long. The CDR3 DNA reads TGTGCCAGCAGTGGGTATGGGACAGACACTGAAGCTTTCTTT. This gives the protein CASSGYGTDTEAFF.

The rearrangement joins TRBV28 to TRBJ1-1; tentative D call: TRBD1 (5 bases). CDR3 length: 14 residues. V lost 3 bases, J lost 4 bases, and 12 bases lay in between. The germline V gene has CDR1 MDHEN and CDR2 SYDVKM. CDR3 residues: CASSFPPRGTEAFF. CDR3 DNA: TGTGCCAGCAGTTTTCCCCCTAGGGGCACTGAAGCTTTCTTT.

This clone was counted only a few times. V gene TRBV29-1 combines with J gene TRBJ2-1, with 8 bases aligning to TRBD1. This CDR3 contains 15 residues. Germline V gene sequence: CDR1 SQVTM, CDR2 ANQGSEA. V dropped 4 bases and J dropped 9; count of bases not matched to a gene: 14. CDR3 sequence (DNA): TGCAGCGTTGTCAGGGGACAGGATTTTAATAGTGAGCAGTTCTTC. This codes for CSVVRGQDFNSEQFF.

The rearrangement uses TRBV5-6 and TRBJ2-7; 8 nucleotides match TRBD1. Germline V gene data show CDR1 as SGHDT and CDR2 as YYEEEE. CDR3 length: 13 residues. The ends lost 4 bases at V and 5 bases at J; junction bases unmatched: 5. Here the CDR3 reads CASSRGTGNEQYF. The CDR3 nucleotides are TGTGCCAGCAGCCGCGGGACAGGCAACGAGCAGTACTTC.

The V call is TRBV29-1, the J call TRBJ2-1, with no clear D. The CDR3 covers 12 residues. Trimming removed 4 bases at V and 5 bases at J, with 9 bases between. Per germline, CDR1 SQVTM and CDR2 ANQGSEA. CDR3 in DNA: TGCAGCGTTGTTGGTCAGAACAATGAGCAGTTCTTC. Its protein is CSVVGQNNEQFF.

This chain links TRBV13 with TRBJ2-5; TRBD2 matches at 9 bases. This CDR3 is built from 16 residues. Trimming took 5 bases from V and 5 from J; bases not matched to a gene: 12. CDR1 and CDR2 from the germline V gene are PRHDT and FYEKMQ (reference sequence). CDR3: CASSITFAGGLETQYF. Written as DNA, the CDR3 is TGTGCCAGCAGCATCACTTTCGCGGGAGGGCTGGAGACCCAGTACTTC.

The CDR3 DNA reads as TGTGCCAGTAGTATAGATAGTGCCAGGTACGTCGGGGAGCTGTTTTTT. Translating it yields CASSIDSARYVGELFF. This sequence joins TRBV19 and TRBJ2-2; D not certain. CDR1 and CDR2 from the germline V gene are LNHDA and SQIVND (reference sequence). V was clipped by 0 bases and J by 7 bases, with 15 bases between them. The CDR3 consists of 16 residues.

The J gene is TRBJ2-1, the V gene TRBV5-1; 9 nucleotides line up with TRBD2. The junction had 2 bases not matched to a gene; V was cut back by 3 bases and J by 1 base. The CDR3 has 15 residues. Germline loops: CDR1 SGHRS, CDR2 YFSETQ. The CDR3 coding sequence is TGCGCCAGCAGCTCGGGACTAGCTTCCTACAATGAGCAGTTCTTC. It encodes CASSSGLASYNEQFF.

J is TRBJ2-3 and V is TRBV6-4; TRBD1 is a possible D gene (5 bases). V lost 7 bases and J 3 bases, leaving 17 bases between the germline ends. Germline V gene lookup returns CDR1 MRHNA and CDR2 SNTAGT. This CDR3 comprises 15 residues. In DNA, the CDR3 is TGTGCCAGCACCGGGCTGACACCAGGGACAGATACGCAGTATTTT. Translation: CASTGLTPGTDTQYF.

The chain has TRBV27 and TRBJ1-4, with D maybe TRBD1 (6 bases). Deletions cut 5 bases from V and 3 bases from J, with 13 bases between. The length of the CDR3 is 15 residues. Germline values: CDR1 MNHEY, CDR2 SMNVEV (reference sequence). Written as DNA, the CDR3 is TGTGCCAGCAGTCCGAGAGGGGGGGCTAATGAAAAACTGTTTTTT. Its translation: CASSPRGGANEKLFF. The full variable domain, rest sourced from reference TRBV27 and TRBJ1-4, is EAQVTQNPRYLITVTGKKLTVTCSQNMNHEYMSWYRQDPGLGLRQIYYSMNVEVTDKGDVPEGYKVSRKEKRNFPLILESPSPNQTSLYFCASSPRGGANEKLFFGSGTQLSVL.

V usage is TRBV7-2 and J usage is TRBJ2-7; 8 nucleotides agree with TRBD1. Germline V lookup: CDR1 SGHTA, CDR2 FQGNSA. The V and J ends lost 5 bases and 2 bases, in that order; junction bases with no gene match: 5. This CDR3 spans 14 amino acids. This CDR3 is CASSTGGVPYEQYF. CDR3 nucleotide sequence: TGTGCCAGCAGCACAGGGGGTGTACCCTACGAGCAGTACTTC.

J is TRBJ2-5 and V is TRBV30, with 7 bases identical to TRBD1. Germline V gene sequence: CDR1 GTSNPN, CDR2 SVGIG (reference sequence). This CDR3 is 13 amino acids long. Germline trimming cut 5 bases from V and 5 bases from J; bases unmatched to any gene: 8. The CDR3 spells CAWSTGSWETQYF. CDR3 sequence (DNA): TGTGCCTGGTCGACAGGGTCGTGGGAGACCCAGTACTTC.

This chain joins TRBV6-5 and TRBJ1-1, with D perhaps matching TRBD1 (5 bases). The V end was cut by 0 bases, the J end by 3 bases, with 11 bases between. Germline loops: CDR1 MNHEY, CDR2 SVGAGI. CDR3 length: 15 residues. The CDR3 loop is CASSYSRAADTEAFF. In DNA form, the CDR3 reads TGTGCCAGCAGTTACTCCAGGGCGGCGGACACTGAAGCTTTCTTT.

This rearrangement joins TRBV6-6 to TRBJ2-7, with TRBD2 matching over 10 bases. Losses at the gene ends were 2 bases for V and 0 bases for J; bases not matched to a gene: 1. The CDR3 totals 15 residues. From germline, CDR1 is MNHNY and CDR2 SVGAGI (reference sequence). The CDR3 region has the DNA TGTGCCAGCAGTTACCTAGCGGGAGACTCCTACGAGCAGTACTTC. This translates into CASSYLAGDSYEQYF.

In DNA form, the CDR3 reads TGTGCCAGCAGCAACCCGGCGGGACAGGGATACAATGAGCAGTTCTTC. It yields the protein CASSNPAGQGYNEQFF. The J gene is TRBJ2-1, the V gene TRBV11-2, with 9 bases lining up with TRBD1. Per germline, CDR1 SGHAT and CDR2 FQNNGV. The CDR3 covers 16 residues. Trimming cost V 5 bases and J 4 bases; bases outside gene matches: 9.

The chain links TRBV27 to TRBJ2-7, with D perhaps TRBD1 (5 bases). Trimming removed 5 bases from V and 4 bases from J, with 12 bases in between. The V gene's germline CDR1 is MNHEY and CDR2 SMNVEV (reference sequence). This CDR3 comprises 13 residues. The CDR3 here is CASSLPDSYEQYF. CDR3 nucleotide sequence: TGTGCCAGCAGTCTACCTGACAGTTACGAGCAGTACTTC.

V gene TRBV30 combines with J gene TRBJ2-7; D not certain. The ends were cut back, 4 bases at V and 0 bases at J, with 4 bases in the middle. This CDR3 has 11 residues. The germline V gene encodes CDR1 GTSNPN and CDR2 SVGIG (reference sequence). The CDR3: CAWTSSYEQYF. The CDR3 region has the DNA TGTGCCTGGACCAGCTCCTACGAGCAGTACTTC.